The 5 T cell receptor beta chains reported below all come from one sample, sequenced in a study of tumor and adjacent non-tumor tissue in lung cancer. This sample's RNA came from whole unsorted tissue. A modified ARM-PCR protocol with three rounds of nested PCR amplified TCRbeta. TCRdb analysed the multiplex PCR reads with MiXCR anew, one entry per CDR3 protein. The table shows 60,000 to 95,000 distinct CDR3 sequences, with around 77% occurring only once. The specimen sequenced was lung tumor tissue. All receptors derive from a woman between 45 and 65 years old with non-small cell lung cancer.

This clonotype was observed a handful of times. The chain employs TRBV5-1 and TRBJ1-2; tentative D call: TRBD1 (5 bases). The CDR3 loop spans 12 amino acids. Germline V gene sequence: CDR1 SGHRS, CDR2 YFSETQ. Trimming took off 6 bases at V and 9 bases at J, with 15 bases between the two ends. CDR3 sequence: CASTTVGDSYTF. The CDR3, as DNA: TGCGCCAGCACCACGGTAGGGGATAGCTACACCTTC.

This chain joins TRBV28 and TRBJ1-2; the D gene is possibly TRBD1 (5 bases). The length of the CDR3 is 13 residues. The germline gives CDR1 MDHEN, CDR2 SYDVKM. The CDR3: CASCLGGGSGYTF. The CDR3 bases are TGTGCTAGCTGTTTGGGGGGGGGGTCTGGCTACACCTTC.

Notes on this clonotype: A read error is likely, as this CDR3 ends without the conserved phenylalanine or tryptophan. The rearrangement uses TRBV11-2 and TRBJ2-3; 8 positions agree with TRBD1. The CDR3 is made up of 15 amino acids. CDR1 SGHAT and CDR2 FQNNGV come from the germline V gene. Written as DNA, the CDR3 is TGTGTCGGCAGCTTTGGGACAGGACGCACAGATACGCAGTATTCT. Protein sequence: CVGSFGTGRTDTQYS.

As regards this clonotype: Possible read error: a much larger clone is one base away. The chain employs TRBV20-1 and TRBJ1-2; D call uncertain. The CDR3 has 15 amino acids. The V gene's germline CDR1 is DFQATT and CDR2 SNEGSKA (reference sequence). V was clipped by 3 bases and J by 8 bases, with 22 bases between them. The CDR3 nucleotides read TGCAGTGCTAGGGATGGGGTATCCGCCGGTGGAGGCTACACCTTC. Encoded protein: CSARDGVSAGGGYTF.

Notes on this clonotype: The junction shows a germline mismatch at one end, possibly a read error. This chain joins TRBV12-3 or TRBV12-4 and TRBJ1-1; D call uncertain. The CDR3 loop spans 13 amino acids. CDR3 protein: CVSTVRGDSEAFF. The CDR3 DNA reads TGTGTCAGCACAGTCCGGGGTGATTCTGAAGCTTTCTTT.